The 13 T cell receptor beta chains presented below share a single source sample, sequenced in a study of long-term antiretroviral therapy in people with HIV. Running of the v3.0 immunoSEQ assay took place at survey level. The assay was immunoSEQ multiplex PCR, and TCRdb's table has in-frame clones only and misses some. The sample yields over 15,000 clones, 76% seen once. The sequences come from unsorted PBMCs, collected 0.5 years before starting antiretroviral therapy. These receptor sequences come from a woman between 45 and 60 years old with HIV.

V is TRBV13 and J is TRBJ2-5; 7 bases align to TRBD1. In germline, CDR1 is PRHDT, CDR2 FYEKMQ (reference sequence). CDR3 length equals 13 residues. With V trimmed by 7 bases and J by 0 bases, 2 bases remained unmatched. The CDR3 sequence is CASTGTDQETQYF. CDR3 sequence (DNA): TGTGCCAGCACCGGGACAGACCAAGAGACCCAGTACTTC.

The chain couples TRBV14 to TRBJ2-7, with 11 bases lining up with TRBD1. The length of the CDR3 is 15 residues. Germline CDR1 and CDR2: SGHDN and FVKESK. The V gene end was trimmed by 6 bases and the J gene end by 4 bases; junction bases not matched to a gene: 8. The CDR3 here is CASSRTGTGGYEQYF. The CDR3 region has the DNA TGTGCCAGCAGTCGGACCGGGACAGGGGGATACGAGCAGTACTTC.

This clone was detected only once. The chain uses TRBV13 and TRBJ1-1; the match to TRBD1 covers 7 bases. The CDR3 is 17 residues long. Germline CDR1 is PRHDT and CDR2 is FYEKMQ (reference sequence). With 8 bases clipped from V and 4 bases from J, the junction kept 19 bases outside the gene matches. The CDR3 DNA reads as TGTGCCAGCCTTATCAGCTGGATGGGACAGCTGGGCACTGAAGCTTTCTTT. Protein: CASLISWMGQLGTEAFF.

In this sample, this clone turned up a few times. V usage is TRBV5-1 and J usage is TRBJ2-7; D not certain. This CDR3 spans 13 amino acids. V was clipped by 5 bases and J by 3 bases, with 12 bases between them. Germline V gene lookup returns CDR1 SGHRS and CDR2 YFSETQ. This CDR3 reads CASSYGPGYEQYV. The CDR3 DNA reads as TGCGCCAGCAGTTACGGACCGGGCTACGAGCAGTACGTC.

This clone was picked up a small number of times. The chain employs TRBV19 and TRBJ1-2, with D perhaps matching TRBD1 (5 bases). Germline assignment: CDR1 LNHDA and CDR2 SQIVND (reference sequence). Trimming shortened V by 3 bases and J by 4 bases, and 12 bases separated the two germline ends. This CDR3 comprises 14 residues. Here the CDR3 DNA reads TGTGCCAGTAGTATTCGGGGGACGAGCTATGGCTACACCTTC. It translates to CASSIRGTSYGYTF.

The J gene is TRBJ1-3, the V gene TRBV10-3, with TRBD1 matching 8 bases. The junction had 9 bases not matched to a gene; V was cut back by 5 bases and J by 9 bases. This CDR3 has 14 residues. Germline CDR1 reads ENHRY; CDR2 reads SYGVKD. Here the CDR3 reads CAISPGGRDRTIYF. For the CDR3, the DNA is TGTGCCATCAGTCCAGGGGGCCGGGATCGCACCATATATTTT.

This chain uses TRBV19 with TRBJ2-2; 7 bases match TRBD2. Germline trimming cut 6 bases from V and 2 bases from J; bases unmatched to any gene: 9. Germline lookup yields CDR1 LNHDA and CDR2 SQIVND (reference sequence). The CDR3 has 16 amino acids. The CDR3 DNA follows: TGTGCCAGTAGGACCCCGGGGGGACTTAACACCGGGGAGCTGTTTTTT. It specifies CASRTPGGLNTGELFF. The complete variable domain, with remaining parts taken from reference TRBV19 and TRBJ2-2, reads DGGITQSPKYLFRKEGQNVTLSCEQNLNHDAMYWYRQDPGQGLRLIYYSQIVNDFQKGDIAEGYSVSREKKESFPLTVTSAQKNPTAFYLCASRTPGGLNTGELFFGEGSRLTVL.

The chain has TRBV18 and TRBJ2-1; TRBD2 might be the D (6 bases). CDR1 is KGHSH, CDR2 LQKENI, per germline. With 1 base removed from V and 0 bases from J, the gap between germline ends came to 13 bases. The CDR3 covers 17 residues. CDR3 in amino acids: CASSPQGTGSSYNEQFF. DNA for the CDR3: TGTGCCAGCTCACCACAAGGGACTGGCAGCTCCTACAATGAGCAGTTCTTC.

The chain carries TRBV5-6 and TRBJ2-7; possible D gene TRBD2, 6 bases. The V end was cut by 4 bases, the J end by 3 bases, with 20 bases between. Per germline, CDR1 SGHDT and CDR2 YYEEEE. This CDR3 comprises 16 residues. The CDR3 DNA sequence: TGTGCCAGCAGCCCCTCCGGGGGAAACTGGGGCTACGAGCAGTACTTC. Translating gives CASSPSGGNWGYEQYF.

The rearrangement joins TRBV29-1 to TRBJ1-2, with a weak D call TRBD1 (5 bases). Trimming removed 3 bases from V and 8 bases from J, with 16 bases in between. This CDR3 spans 13 amino acids. Germline V CDR1 and CDR2: SQVTM, ANQGSEA. As DNA, the CDR3 is TGCAGCGTTGACCGGGGGGAAGTAGAAGGCTACACCTTC. Its translation is CSVDRGEVEGYTF.

The chain joins TRBV6-1 to TRBJ2-2; the D gene could be TRBD1 or TRBD2 (7 bases each). CDR3 length equals 15 residues. Germline V lookup: CDR1 MNHNS, CDR2 SASEGT. The CDR3 DNA follows: TGTGCTCAGCAGGGGGGGTTTTGGGAGGCCGGGGAGCTGTTTTTT. Translated, it gives CAQQGGFWEAGELFF.

The rearrangement joins TRBV6-6 to TRBJ1-2, with TRBD1 as a possible D gene (5 bases). Looked up from germline, CDR1 is MNHNY and CDR2 is SVGAGI (reference sequence). The V gene lost 5 bases and the J gene lost 2 bases, with 12 bases spanning the gap. CDR3 size: 14 residues. CDR3 DNA sequence: TGTGCCAGCAGTCGCACGGGGGGGAACTATGGCTACACCTTC. The encoded protein is CASSRTGGNYGYTF.

The V call is TRBV2, the J call TRBJ1-1; D ambiguous. CDR3 length equals 15 residues. V lost 4 bases and J lost 4, with 16 bases in between. Germline V CDR1 and CDR2: SNHLY, FYNNEI. The DNA for the CDR3 is TGTGCCAGCAGTGGGCTGACGAACGGGCGCACTGAAGCTTTCTTT. Encoded protein: CASSGLTNGRTEAFF.